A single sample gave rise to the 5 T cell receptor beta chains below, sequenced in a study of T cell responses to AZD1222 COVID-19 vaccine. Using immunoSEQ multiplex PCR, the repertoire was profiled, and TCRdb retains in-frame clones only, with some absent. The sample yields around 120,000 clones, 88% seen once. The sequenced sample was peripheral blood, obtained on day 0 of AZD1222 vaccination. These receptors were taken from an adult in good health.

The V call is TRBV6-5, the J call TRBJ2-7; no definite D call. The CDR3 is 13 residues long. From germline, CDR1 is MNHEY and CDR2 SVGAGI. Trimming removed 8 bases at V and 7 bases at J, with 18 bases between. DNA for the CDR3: TGTGCCAGCCGCCCCGTGGGGTTAAAGGAGCAGTACTTC. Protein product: CASRPVGLKEQYF.

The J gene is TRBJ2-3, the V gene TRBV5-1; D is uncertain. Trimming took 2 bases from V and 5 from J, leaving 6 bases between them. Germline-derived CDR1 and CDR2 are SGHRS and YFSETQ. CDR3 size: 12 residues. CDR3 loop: CASSFGKDTQYF. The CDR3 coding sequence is TGCGCCAGCAGCTTTGGAAAAGATACGCAGTATTTT.

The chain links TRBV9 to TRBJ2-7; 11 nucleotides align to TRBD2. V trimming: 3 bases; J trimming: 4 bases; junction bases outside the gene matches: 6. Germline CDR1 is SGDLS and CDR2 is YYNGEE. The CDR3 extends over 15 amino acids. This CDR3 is CASSANGLAGYEQYF. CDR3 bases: TGTGCCAGCAGCGCGAACGGACTAGCGGGTTACGAGCAGTACTTC.

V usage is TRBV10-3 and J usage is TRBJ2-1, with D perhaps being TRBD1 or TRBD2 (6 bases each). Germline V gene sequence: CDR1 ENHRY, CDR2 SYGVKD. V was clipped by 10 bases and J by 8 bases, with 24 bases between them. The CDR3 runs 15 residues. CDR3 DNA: TGTGCCACCACTTTCTTCGGGGGCAAAGGTGATGAGCAGTTCTTC. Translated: CATTFFGGKGDEQFF.

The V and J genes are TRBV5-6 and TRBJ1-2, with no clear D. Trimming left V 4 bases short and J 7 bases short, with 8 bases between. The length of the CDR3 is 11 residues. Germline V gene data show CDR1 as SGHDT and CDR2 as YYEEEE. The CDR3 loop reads CASSRRVGYTF. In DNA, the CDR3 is TGTGCCAGCAGCCGAAGGGTTGGCTACACCTTC.